The 19 T cell receptor beta chains below all came from one sample that was sequenced in a study of blood T cell repertoires in COVID-19. Clones were read by immunoSEQ multiplex PCR, and TCRdb kept only the in-frame ones, dropping some. The sample lists 160,000 or so clones; roughly four fifths were seen once. Sequenced: peripheral blood. Receptors were obtained from a man between 60 and 70 years old with active or convalescent COVID-19.

The rearrangement links TRBV5-6 to TRBJ1-4, with TRBD1 as a possible D gene (6 bases). Per the germline V gene, CDR1 is SGHDT and CDR2 is YYEEEE. The CDR3 is 18 amino acids. V was trimmed by 6 bases and J by 7 bases, leaving 28 bases between them. CDR3 in amino acids: CASTQGTYRIGGGEKLFF. CDR3 in DNA: TGTGCCAGCACGCAAGGGACATACCGCATAGGGGGTGGTGAAAAACTGTTTTTT. Looking up the rest from reference TRBV5-6 and TRBJ1-4 gives the full variable domain: DAGVTQSPTHLIKTRGQQVTLRCSPKSGHDTVSWYQQALGQGPQFIFQYYEEEERQRGNFPDRFSGHQFPNYSSELNVNALLLGDSALYLCASTQGTYRIGGGEKLFFGSGTQLSVL.

This chain joins TRBV6-5 and TRBJ1-6, with 8 positions matching TRBD1. V was clipped by 2 bases and J by 10 bases; unmatched bases: 1. CDR3 length: 13 amino acids. The germline CDR1 and CDR2 sequences are MNHEY and SVGAGI. The DNA of the CDR3 is TGTGCCAGCAGTTACGGGACAGGCTCACCCCTCCACTTT. It is translated as CASSYGTGSPLHF.

V is TRBV28 and J is TRBJ1-5; 7 bases are shared with TRBD1. CDR3 size: 16 residues. With 8 bases clipped from V and 0 bases from J, the junction kept 10 bases outside the gene matches. In germline, CDR1 is MDHEN, CDR2 SYDVKM. The CDR3 loop is CASLFPTGNSNQPQHF. The CDR3 DNA reads as TGTGCCAGCCTTTTCCCGACAGGGAATAGCAATCAGCCCCAGCATTTT.

This clone was counted only a few times. The chain combines TRBV3-1 (or the pseudogene TRBV3-2) with TRBJ1-2; D possibly corresponds to TRBD1 (6 bases). The CDR3 has 17 amino acids. V was pared by 0 bases and J by 2 bases, with 16 bases between. The V gene's germline CDR1 is LGHDT and CDR2 YNNKEL (reference sequence). The CDR3 sequence is CASSQDRRGGVNYGYTF. The CDR3 nucleotides read TGTGCCAGCAGCCAAGATCGTAGAGGGGGGGTGAACTATGGCTACACCTTC.

This chain connects TRBV6-1 to TRBJ2-3, with TRBD2 matching 7 bases. V gave up 2 bases and J gave up 2 bases; unmatched junction bases: 4. Germline V gives CDR1 MNHNS, CDR2 SASEGT. This CDR3 has 15 residues. The CDR3 region is CASSERLADTDTQYF. CDR3 nucleotides: TGTGCCAGCAGTGAACGACTAGCTGACACAGATACGCAGTATTTT.

The CDR3 DNA reads as TGTGCCAGCAGCAGCGGGAGGTCGGTGAACGAGCAGTACTTC. Translating gives CASSSGRSVNEQYF. This chain links TRBV5-4 with TRBJ2-7; 9 bases map to TRBD2. V shed 4 bases, J shed 5 bases, and the junction held 7 bases outside the gene matches. CDR3 length: 14 amino acids. Germline loops: CDR1 SGHNT, CDR2 YYREEE (reference sequence).

CDR3 sequence: CASSTLAGGWGKNIQYF. CDR3 in DNA: TGTGCCAGCAGCACACTAGCGGGAGGTTGGGGCAAAAACATTCAGTACTTC. The J gene is TRBJ2-4, the V gene TRBV28; 12 bases are a match to TRBD2. The CDR3 sequence is 17 residues long. V lost 6 bases, J lost 3 bases, and 9 bases stayed unmatched. Germline V gives CDR1 MDHEN, CDR2 SYDVKM.

The chain links TRBV19 to TRBJ2-3; 10 nucleotides align to TRBD2. This CDR3 spans 18 amino acids. CDR1 is LNHDA, CDR2 SQIVND, per germline (reference sequence). Trimming at V came to 1 base and at J to 0 bases, leaving 7 bases not matched to a gene. CDR3 loop: CASSIALAGEPSTDTQYF. The CDR3 DNA reads as TGTGCCAGTAGTATAGCTCTAGCGGGGGAACCTAGCACAGATACGCAGTATTTT.

CDR3 nucleotides: TGCGCCAGCAGCTTGGGGGGACTTCGCGACGAGCAGTACTTC. As protein: CASSLGGLRDEQYF. V and J are TRBV5-1 and TRBJ2-7, with D possibly matching TRBD2 (6 bases). Germline CDR1 reads SGHRS; CDR2 reads YFSETQ. CDR3 size: 14 residues. V was shortened by 0 bases and J by 5 bases, with 12 bases between the two germline ends.

J is TRBJ1-1 and V is TRBV12-3 or TRBV12-4; D might be TRBD1 (5 bases). Trimming left V 3 bases short and J 4 bases short, with 9 bases between. The CDR3 has 13 residues. In DNA form, the CDR3 reads TGTGCCAGCAGTTTGGTCAGGGCCACTGAAGCTTTCTTT. Residues: CASSLVRATEAFF.

The rearrangement links TRBV7-9 to TRBJ2-3; 10 bases align to TRBD2. The length of the CDR3 is 16 residues. The J segment lost 3 bases and the V segment lost 2 bases, leaving 5 bases of the junction unmatched. CDR1 is SEHNR and CDR2 is FQNEAQ in the germline V gene (reference sequence). CDR3 bases: TGTGCCAGCAGCTTAACAGCGGGAGGGCCAACAGATACGCAGTATTTT. It is translated as CASSLTAGGPTDTQYF.

The chain employs TRBV3-1 (or the pseudogene TRBV3-2) and TRBJ2-2; TRBD1 matches at 7 bases. The CDR3 extends over 17 amino acids. In germline, CDR1 is LGHDT, CDR2 YNNKEL (reference sequence). V dropped 0 bases and J dropped 6; count of bases not matched to a gene: 10. The CDR3 DNA sequence: TGTGCCAGCAGCCAAGAAGGAAGGACAGGACGACCCGGGGAGCTGTTTTTT. It codes for CASSQEGRTGRPGELFF.

The sample holds a few counts of this clone. The J gene is TRBJ2-7, the V gene TRBV10-3; TRBD1 aligns across 10 bases. Per the germline V gene, CDR1 is ENHRY and CDR2 is SYGVKD. The junction had 4 bases not matched to a gene; V was cut back by 2 bases and J by 3 bases. The CDR3 runs 15 residues. CDR3 sequence: CAISEGGQGFYEQYF. The CDR3 DNA follows: TGTGCCATCAGTGAGGGGGGACAGGGGTTCTACGAGCAGTACTTC.

CDR3 DNA sequence: TGTGCCAGCAGCCAAGCGGGGGGGGCCTACAATGAGCAGTTCTTC. The encoded protein is CASSQAGGAYNEQFF. The rearrangement links TRBV11-3 to TRBJ2-1; 10 bases fit TRBD2. CDR3 length equals 15 residues. Germline loops: CDR1 SGHNT, CDR2 YENEEA. J gave up 2 bases and V 5 bases, and 3 bases lay outside the gene matches.

V and J are TRBV18 and TRBJ1-3; TRBD1 is a possible D gene (6 bases). The V and J ends lost 3 bases and 4 bases respectively, with 13 bases between them. The CDR3 spans 15 residues. Germline V gene data show CDR1 as KGHSH and CDR2 as LQKENI. CDR3 DNA: TGTGCCAGCTCACCGGTGATGGGGGCAGGAAACACCATATATTTT. Its translation is CASSPVMGAGNTIYF.

The rearrangement links TRBV25-1 to TRBJ1-2; 7 bases match TRBD1. J lost 1 base, V lost 6 bases, and 17 bases had no gene match. Germline V gene sequence: CDR1 MGHDK, CDR2 SYGVNS. CDR3 size: 18 residues. Here the CDR3 DNA reads TGTGCCAGCAGACAATCCGGGACAGCCCTAAGGGGTAACTATGGCTACACCTTC. As protein: CASRQSGTALRGNYGYTF.

The chain couples TRBV5-5 to TRBJ1-3; 7 nucleotides match TRBD1. V lost 3 bases, J lost 1 base, and 4 bases stayed unmatched. The germline V gene has CDR1 SGHKS and CDR2 YYEKEE (reference sequence). CDR3 length equals 15 residues. The CDR3 region is CASSWTGQSGNTIYF. The CDR3 region has the DNA TGTGCCAGCAGCTGGACGGGACAGTCTGGAAACACCATATATTTT.

The chain couples TRBV5-1 to TRBJ2-7; D might be TRBD1 (6 bases). The V gene lost 4 bases and the J gene lost 3 bases, with 17 bases spanning the gap. The CDR3 is 15 residues long. Germline loops: CDR1 SGHRS, CDR2 YFSETQ. In DNA form, the CDR3 reads TGCGCCAGCAGCCCCGGACAGTGGGATAACTACGAGCAGTACTTC. This codes for CASSPGQWDNYEQYF.

This clone was counted only a few times. This chain connects TRBV28 to TRBJ2-3; weak D call: TRBD1 (6 bases). The V gene's germline CDR1 is MDHEN and CDR2 SYDVKM. The CDR3 runs to 14 residues. The V gene lost 8 bases and the J gene lost 7 bases, with 19 bases spanning the gap. The CDR3 region has the DNA TGTGCCAGCCTTCTCGCGACGAGGGGGAATACGCAGTATTTT. This sequence encodes CASLLATRGNTQYF.